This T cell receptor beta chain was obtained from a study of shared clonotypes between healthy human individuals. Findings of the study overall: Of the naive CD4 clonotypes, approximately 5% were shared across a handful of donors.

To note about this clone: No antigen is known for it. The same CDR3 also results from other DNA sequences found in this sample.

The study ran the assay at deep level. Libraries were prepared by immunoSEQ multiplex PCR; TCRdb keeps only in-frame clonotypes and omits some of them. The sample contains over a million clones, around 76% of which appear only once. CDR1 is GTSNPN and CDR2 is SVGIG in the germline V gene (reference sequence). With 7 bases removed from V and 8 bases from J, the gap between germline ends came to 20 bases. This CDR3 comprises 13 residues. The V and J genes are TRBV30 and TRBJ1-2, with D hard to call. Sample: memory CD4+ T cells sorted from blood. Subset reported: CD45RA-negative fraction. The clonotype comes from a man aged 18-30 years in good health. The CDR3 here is CAFLKGMAGGYTF. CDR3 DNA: TGTGCCTTCTTAAAGGGCATGGCGGGCGGCTACACCTTC.